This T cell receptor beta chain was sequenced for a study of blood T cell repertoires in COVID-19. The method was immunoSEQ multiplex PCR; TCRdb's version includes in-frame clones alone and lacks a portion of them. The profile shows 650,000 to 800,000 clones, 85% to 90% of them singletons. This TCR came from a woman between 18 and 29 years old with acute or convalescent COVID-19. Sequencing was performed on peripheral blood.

The DNA of the CDR3 is TGCGCCAGCAGCATAGGAGGGGTCGCCCGGGAGCTGTTTTTT. Its protein product is CASSIGGVARELFF. The rearrangement links TRBV5-1 to TRBJ2-2; maybe TRBD2 (6 bases). The CDR3 covers 14 residues. Germline V CDR1 and CDR2: SGHRS, YFSETQ. The V and J ends lost 4 bases and 9 bases respectively, with 16 bases between them.